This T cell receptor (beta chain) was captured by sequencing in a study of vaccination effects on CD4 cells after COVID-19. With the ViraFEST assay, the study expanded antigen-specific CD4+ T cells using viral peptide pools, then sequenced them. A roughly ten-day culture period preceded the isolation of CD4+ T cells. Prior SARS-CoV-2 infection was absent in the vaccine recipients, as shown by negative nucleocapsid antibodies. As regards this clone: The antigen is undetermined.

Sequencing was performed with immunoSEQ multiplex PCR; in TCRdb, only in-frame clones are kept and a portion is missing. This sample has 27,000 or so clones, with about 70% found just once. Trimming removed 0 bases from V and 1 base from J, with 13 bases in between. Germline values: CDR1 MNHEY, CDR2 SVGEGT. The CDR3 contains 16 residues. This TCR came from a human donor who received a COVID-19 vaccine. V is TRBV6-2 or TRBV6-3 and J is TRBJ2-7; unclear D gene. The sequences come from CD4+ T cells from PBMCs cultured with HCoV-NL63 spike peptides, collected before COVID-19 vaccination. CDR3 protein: CASSYSPGDWSYEQYF. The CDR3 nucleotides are TGTGCCAGCAGTTACTCTCCCGGAGATTGGTCCTACGAGCAGTACTTC.